This T cell receptor (beta chain) is drawn from a study of blood T cell repertoires in COVID-19. Across the study: COVID-19 samples collected from the United States, Italy and Spain covered acute and convalescent phases. The cDNA or gDNA used as material had been derived from T cells, B-cell-depleted T cells, or PBMCs.

This clone showed up just a few times. Methods used by the authors: Amplification of reference gene primers provided the estimated nucleated cell counts. Repertoires were generated with immunoSEQ multiplex PCR, while TCRdb's copy carries only in-frame clones and drops some. V and J calls and clone size are copied from that table; D and trimming were computed from the DNA. The profile shows about 110,000 clones, 69% of them singletons. The V end was cut by 0 bases, the J end by 2 bases, with 17 bases between. The germline V gene encodes CDR1 ENHRY and CDR2 SYGVKD. The CDR3 loop spans 18 amino acids. This chain connects TRBV10-3 to TRBJ2-1; tentatively, D is TRBD2 (7 bases). The origin of this receptor is an older man with acute or convalescent COVID-19. The sequenced sample consisted of peripheral blood. As DNA, the CDR3 is TGTGCCATCAGTGAGTCGGGCGGGAAAGGGGGGGCCTACAATGAGCAGTTCTTC. Encoded protein: CAISESGGKGGAYNEQFF.